This T cell receptor (beta chain) was sequenced in a study of T cell changes during pregnancy in multiple sclerosis. Libraries were prepared by immunoSEQ multiplex PCR; TCRdb keeps only in-frame clonotypes and omits some of them. The profile covers 75,000 to 95,000 clones, with 85% to 95% appearing a single time and approximately 2.2% taken by the ten largest. After removal of 5 bases from V and 5 bases from J, the junction contained 13 bases not matched to a gene. Germline V gives CDR1 SEHNR, CDR2 FQNEAQ (reference sequence). This CDR3 region has 16 residues. This receptor was obtained from a female donor with multiple sclerosis, enrolled in a pregnancy study. Specimen: peripheral blood, collected after pregnancy. The chain links TRBV7-9 to TRBJ1-1; 8 nucleotides align to TRBD1. The CDR3 reads CASSQEWAGGFTEAFF. The CDR3 DNA reads TGTGCCAGCAGCCAAGAATGGGCAGGGGGCTTTACTGAAGCTTTCTTT. Variable domain in full (rest from reference TRBV7-9 and TRBJ1-1): DTGVSQNPRHKITKRGQNVTFRCDPISEHNRLYWYRQTLGQGPEFLTYFQNEAQLEKSRLLSDRFSAERPKGSFSTLEIQRTEQGDSAMYLCASSQEWAGGFTEAFFGQGTRLTVV.